This TCR beta chain emerged from a study of CD8 T cells in Susac syndrome. With regard to this clonotype: Its antigen remains unidentified.

Random hexamers were used to reverse transcribe an amount of about 0.5 to 1 ug RNA. The authors amplified TCR beta CDR3 across 54 Vbeta and 13 Jbeta using immunoSEQ multiplex PCR. Via MiXCR, TCRdb re-called the immunoSEQ multiplex PCR reads, giving one row per CDR3 protein. The profile shows 400,000 to 550,000 distinct CDR3 sequences, approximately 85% of them singletons. Study-wide results and limits: The study's TCR sequencing and HLA analysis covered a relatively small number of individuals, and the study acknowledged this.

This CDR3 is 14 amino acids long. Deletions cut 2 bases from V and 0 bases from J, with 8 bases between. In germline, CDR1 is MNHEY, CDR2 SMNVEV (reference sequence). Material: CD8+ T cells from PBMCs. The receptor's source is a human donor with multiple sclerosis. This chain links TRBV27 with TRBJ2-7, with no clear D. The CDR3 bases are TGTGCCAGCAGTTTAAGGACCCCCTCCTACGAGCAGTACTTC. Its protein is CASSLRTPSYEQYF.